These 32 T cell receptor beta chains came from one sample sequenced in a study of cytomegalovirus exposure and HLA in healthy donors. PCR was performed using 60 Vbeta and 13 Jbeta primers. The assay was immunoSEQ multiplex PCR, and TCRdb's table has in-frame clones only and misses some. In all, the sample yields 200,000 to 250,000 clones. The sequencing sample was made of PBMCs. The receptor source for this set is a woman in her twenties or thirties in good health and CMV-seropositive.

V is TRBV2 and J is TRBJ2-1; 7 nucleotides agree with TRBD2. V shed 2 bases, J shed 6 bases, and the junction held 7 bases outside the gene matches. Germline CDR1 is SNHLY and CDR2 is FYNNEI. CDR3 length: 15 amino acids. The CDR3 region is CASSESWEGLNEQFF. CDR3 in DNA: TGTGCCAGCAGTGAATCGTGGGAGGGCCTCAATGAGCAGTTCTTC.

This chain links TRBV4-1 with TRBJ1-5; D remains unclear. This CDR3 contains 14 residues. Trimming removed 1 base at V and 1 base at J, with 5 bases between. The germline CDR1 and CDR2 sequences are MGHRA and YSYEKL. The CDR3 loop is CASSQGGSNQPQHF. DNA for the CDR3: TGCGCCAGCAGCCAAGGCGGGAGCAATCAGCCCCAGCATTTT.

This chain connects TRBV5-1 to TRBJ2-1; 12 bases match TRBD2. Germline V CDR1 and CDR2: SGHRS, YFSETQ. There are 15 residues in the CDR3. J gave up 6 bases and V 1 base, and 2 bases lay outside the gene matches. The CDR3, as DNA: TGCGCCAGCAGCTTGCTAGCGGGGGGGTTCAATGAGCAGTTCTTC. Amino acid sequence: CASSLLAGGFNEQFF.

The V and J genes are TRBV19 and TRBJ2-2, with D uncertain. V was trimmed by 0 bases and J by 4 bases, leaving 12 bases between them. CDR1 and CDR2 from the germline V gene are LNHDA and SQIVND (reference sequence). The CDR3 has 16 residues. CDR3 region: CASSIELTRGTGELFF. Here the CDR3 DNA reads TGTGCCAGTAGTATAGAACTGACCCGAGGCACCGGGGAGCTGTTTTTT.

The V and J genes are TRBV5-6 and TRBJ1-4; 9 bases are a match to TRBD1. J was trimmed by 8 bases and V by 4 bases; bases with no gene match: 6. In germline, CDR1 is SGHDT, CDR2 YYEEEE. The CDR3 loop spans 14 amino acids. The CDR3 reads CASSLDRGREKLFF. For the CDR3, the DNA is TGTGCCAGCAGCCTCGACAGGGGGAGAGAAAAACTGTTTTTT.

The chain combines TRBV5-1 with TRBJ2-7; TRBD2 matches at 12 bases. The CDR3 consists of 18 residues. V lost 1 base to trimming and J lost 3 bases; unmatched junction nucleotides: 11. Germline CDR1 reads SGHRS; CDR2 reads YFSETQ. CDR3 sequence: CASSLMSSGRALGYEQYF. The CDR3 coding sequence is TGCGCCAGCAGCTTGATGTCTAGCGGGAGGGCCCTCGGCTACGAGCAGTACTTC.

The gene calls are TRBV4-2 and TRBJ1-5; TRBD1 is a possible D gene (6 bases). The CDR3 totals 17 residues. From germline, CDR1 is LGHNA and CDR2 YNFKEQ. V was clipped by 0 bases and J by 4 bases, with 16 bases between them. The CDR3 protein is CASSQDSRGMGNQPQHF. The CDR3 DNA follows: TGTGCCAGCAGCCAAGATAGTAGGGGGATGGGGAATCAGCCCCAGCATTTT.

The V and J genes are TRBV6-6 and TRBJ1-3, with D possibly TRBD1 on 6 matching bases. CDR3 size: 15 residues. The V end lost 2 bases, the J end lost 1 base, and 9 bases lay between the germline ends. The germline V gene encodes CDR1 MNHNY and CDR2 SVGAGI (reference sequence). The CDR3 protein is CASSYAGDSGNTIYF. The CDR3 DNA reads TGTGCCAGCAGTTACGCAGGGGATTCTGGAAACACCATATATTTT.

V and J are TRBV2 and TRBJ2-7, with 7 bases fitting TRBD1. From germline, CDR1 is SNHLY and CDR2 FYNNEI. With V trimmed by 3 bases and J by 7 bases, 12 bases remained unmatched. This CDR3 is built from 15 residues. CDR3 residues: CASSDFRDRPTEQYF. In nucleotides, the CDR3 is TGTGCCAGCAGTGACTTCCGGGACAGACCTACAGAGCAGTACTTC.

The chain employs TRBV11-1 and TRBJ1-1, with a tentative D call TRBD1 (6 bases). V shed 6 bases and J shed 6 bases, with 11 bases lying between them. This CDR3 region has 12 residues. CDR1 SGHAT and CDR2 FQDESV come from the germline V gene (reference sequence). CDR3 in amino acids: CASSFTGPEAFF. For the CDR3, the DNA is TGTGCCAGCAGTTTCACAGGGCCTGAAGCTTTCTTT.

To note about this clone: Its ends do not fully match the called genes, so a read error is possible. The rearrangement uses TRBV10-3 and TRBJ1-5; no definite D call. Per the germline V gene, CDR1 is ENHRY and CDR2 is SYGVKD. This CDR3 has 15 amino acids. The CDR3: CASSYSNTPGQPQHF. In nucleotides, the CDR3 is TGTGCCAGCAGTTACTCGAACACCCCAGGTCAGCCCCAGCATTTT.

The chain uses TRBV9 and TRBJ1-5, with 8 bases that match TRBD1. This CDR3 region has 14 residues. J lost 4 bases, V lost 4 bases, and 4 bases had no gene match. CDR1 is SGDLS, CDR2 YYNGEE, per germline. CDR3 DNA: TGTGCCAGCAGCCTACAGGGGGTTAATCAGCCCCAGCATTTT. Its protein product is CASSLQGVNQPQHF.

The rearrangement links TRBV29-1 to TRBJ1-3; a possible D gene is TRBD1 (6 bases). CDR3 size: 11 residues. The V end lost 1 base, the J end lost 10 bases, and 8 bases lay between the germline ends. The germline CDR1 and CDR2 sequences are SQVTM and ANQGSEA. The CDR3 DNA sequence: TGCAGCGTTGAAGTGGGGGCTACCATATATTTT. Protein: CSVEVGATIYF.

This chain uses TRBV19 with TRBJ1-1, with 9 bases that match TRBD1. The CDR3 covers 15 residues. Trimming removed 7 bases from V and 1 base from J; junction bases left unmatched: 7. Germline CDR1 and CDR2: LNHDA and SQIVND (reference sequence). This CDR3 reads CASTKQGASNTEAFF. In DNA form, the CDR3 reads TGTGCCAGTACCAAACAGGGGGCCTCGAACACTGAAGCTTTCTTT.

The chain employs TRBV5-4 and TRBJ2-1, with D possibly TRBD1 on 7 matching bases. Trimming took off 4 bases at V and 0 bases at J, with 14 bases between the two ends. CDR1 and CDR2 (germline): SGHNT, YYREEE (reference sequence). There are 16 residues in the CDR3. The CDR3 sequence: CASSHLRDSSYNEQFF. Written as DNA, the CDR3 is TGTGCCAGCAGCCACCTGCGGGACAGCTCCTACAATGAGCAGTTCTTC. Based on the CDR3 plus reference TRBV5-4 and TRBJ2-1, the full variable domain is ETGVTQSPTHLIKTRGQQVTLRCSSQSGHNTVSWYQQALGQGPQFIFQYYREEENGRGNFPPRFSGLQFPNYSSELNVNALELDDSALYLCASSHLRDSSYNEQFFGPGTRLTVL.

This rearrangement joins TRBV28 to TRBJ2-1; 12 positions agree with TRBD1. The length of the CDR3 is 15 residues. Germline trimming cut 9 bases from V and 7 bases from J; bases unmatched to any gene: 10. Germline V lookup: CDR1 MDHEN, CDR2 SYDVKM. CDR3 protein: CASLSGTGGLNEQFF. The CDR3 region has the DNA TGTGCCAGTCTGTCAGGGACAGGGGGCTTGAATGAGCAGTTCTTC.

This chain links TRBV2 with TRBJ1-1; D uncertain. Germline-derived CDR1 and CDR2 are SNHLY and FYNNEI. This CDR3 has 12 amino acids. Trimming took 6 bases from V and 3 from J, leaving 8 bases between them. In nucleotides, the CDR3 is TGTGCCAGCAGGTGGAGGGACACTGAAGCTTTCTTT. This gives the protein CASRWRDTEAFF. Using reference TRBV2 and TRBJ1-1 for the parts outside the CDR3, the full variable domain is EPEVTQTPSHQVTQMGQEVILRCVPISNHLYFYWYRQILGQKVEFLVSFYNNEISEKSEIFDDQFSVERPDGSNFTLKIRSTKLEDSAMYFCASRWRDTEAFFGQGTRLTVV.

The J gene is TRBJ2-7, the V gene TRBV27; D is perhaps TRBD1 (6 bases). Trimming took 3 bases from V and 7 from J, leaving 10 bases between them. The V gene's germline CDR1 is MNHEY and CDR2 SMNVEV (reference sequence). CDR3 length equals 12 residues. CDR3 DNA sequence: TGTGCCAGCAGTTTGACCGGACAGGAGCAGTACTTC. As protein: CASSLTGQEQYF.

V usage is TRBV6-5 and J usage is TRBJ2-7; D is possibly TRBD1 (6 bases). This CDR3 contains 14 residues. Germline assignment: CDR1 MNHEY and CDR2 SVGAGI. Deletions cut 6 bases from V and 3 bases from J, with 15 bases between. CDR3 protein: CASSSAPTGYEQYF. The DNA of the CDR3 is TGTGCCAGCAGCTCCGCACCGACAGGCTACGAGCAGTACTTC.

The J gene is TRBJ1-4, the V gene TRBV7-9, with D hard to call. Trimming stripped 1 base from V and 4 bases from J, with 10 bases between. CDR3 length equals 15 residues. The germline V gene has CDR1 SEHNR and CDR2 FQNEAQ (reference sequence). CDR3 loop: CASSLDLQFNEKLFF. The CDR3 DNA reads TGTGCCAGCAGCTTAGATTTACAGTTTAATGAAAAACTGTTTTTT.

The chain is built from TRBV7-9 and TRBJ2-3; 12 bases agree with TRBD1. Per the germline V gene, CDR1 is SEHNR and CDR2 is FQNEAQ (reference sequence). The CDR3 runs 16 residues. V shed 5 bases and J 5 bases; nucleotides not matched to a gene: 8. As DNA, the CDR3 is TGTGCCAGCAGCCGCCGGGACAGGGGGCGAAGAGATACGCAGTATTTT. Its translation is CASSRRDRGRRDTQYF.

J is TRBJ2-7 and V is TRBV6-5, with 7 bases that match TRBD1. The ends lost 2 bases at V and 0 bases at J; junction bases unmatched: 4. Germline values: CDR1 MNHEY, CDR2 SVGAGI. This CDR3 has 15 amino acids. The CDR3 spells CASSYADRISYEQYF. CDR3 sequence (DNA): TGTGCCAGCAGTTACGCGGACAGGATCTCCTACGAGCAGTACTTC.

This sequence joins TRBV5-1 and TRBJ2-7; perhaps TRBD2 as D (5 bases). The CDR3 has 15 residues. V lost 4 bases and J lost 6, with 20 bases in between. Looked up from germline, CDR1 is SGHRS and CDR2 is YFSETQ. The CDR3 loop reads CASSLVAAGIGEQYF. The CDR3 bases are TGCGCCAGCAGCCTGGTGGCGGCCGGGATCGGCGAGCAGTACTTC.

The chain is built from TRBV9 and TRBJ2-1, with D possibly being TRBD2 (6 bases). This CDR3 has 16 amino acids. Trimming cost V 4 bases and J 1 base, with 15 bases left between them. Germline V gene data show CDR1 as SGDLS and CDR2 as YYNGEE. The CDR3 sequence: CASSPRIGSSYNEQFF. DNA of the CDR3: TGTGCCAGCAGCCCGAGGATCGGGAGTTCCTACAATGAGCAGTTCTTC. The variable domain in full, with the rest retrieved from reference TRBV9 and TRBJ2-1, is DSGVTQTPKHLITATGQRVTLRCSPRSGDLSVYWYQQSLDQGLQFLIQYYNGEERAKGNILERFSAQQFPDLHSELNLSSLELGDSALYFCASSPRIGSSYNEQFFGPGTRLTVL.

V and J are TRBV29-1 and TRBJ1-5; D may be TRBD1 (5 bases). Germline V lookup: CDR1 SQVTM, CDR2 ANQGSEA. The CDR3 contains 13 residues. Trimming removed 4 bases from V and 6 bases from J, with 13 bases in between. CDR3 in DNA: TGCAGCGTTGGGCTACGTCAGGGTCAGCCCCAGCATTTT. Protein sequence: CSVGLRQGQPQHF. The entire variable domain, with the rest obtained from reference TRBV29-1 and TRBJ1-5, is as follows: SAVISQKPSRDICQRGTSLTIQCQVDSQVTMMFWYRQQPGQSLTLIATANQGSEATYESGFVIDKFPISRPNLTFSTLTVSNMSPEDSSIYLCSVGLRQGQPQHFGDGTRLSIL.

CDR3 coding DNA: TGTGCCAGCAGCCAATCCGACAGGCGGACTGAAGCTTTCTTT. Translation: CASSQSDRRTEAFF. This chain connects TRBV4-2 to TRBJ1-1; possibly TRBD1 for D (6 bases). Germline V gene data show CDR1 as LGHNA and CDR2 as YNFKEQ. V was shortened by 2 bases and J by 5 bases, with 12 bases between the two germline ends. CDR3 size: 14 residues.

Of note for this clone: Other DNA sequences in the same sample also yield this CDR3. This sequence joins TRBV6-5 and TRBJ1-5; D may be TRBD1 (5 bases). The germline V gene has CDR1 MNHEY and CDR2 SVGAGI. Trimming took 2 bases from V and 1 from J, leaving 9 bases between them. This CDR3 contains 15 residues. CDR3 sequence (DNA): TGTGCCAGCAGTTACAGGGGCTTGAGCAATCAGCCCCAGCATTTT. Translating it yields CASSYRGLSNQPQHF.

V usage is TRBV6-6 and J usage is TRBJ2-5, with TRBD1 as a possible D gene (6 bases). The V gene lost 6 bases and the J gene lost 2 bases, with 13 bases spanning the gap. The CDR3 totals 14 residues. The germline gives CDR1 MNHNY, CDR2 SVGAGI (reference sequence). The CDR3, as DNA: TGTGCCAGCAGACCCGGACAGCCTCAAGAGACCCAGTACTTC. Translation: CASRPGQPQETQYF.

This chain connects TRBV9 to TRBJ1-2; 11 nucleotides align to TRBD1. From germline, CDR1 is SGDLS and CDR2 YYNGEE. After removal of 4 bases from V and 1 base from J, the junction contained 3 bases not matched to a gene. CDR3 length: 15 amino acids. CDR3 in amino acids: CASSRGTGGNYGYTF. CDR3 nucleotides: TGTGCCAGCAGCCGCGGGACAGGGGGTAACTATGGCTACACCTTC.

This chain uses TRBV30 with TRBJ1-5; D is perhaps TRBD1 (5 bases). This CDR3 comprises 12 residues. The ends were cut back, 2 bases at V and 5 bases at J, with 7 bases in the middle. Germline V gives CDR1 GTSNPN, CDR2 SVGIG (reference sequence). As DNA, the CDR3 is TGTGCCTGGAGTCAGACAGATCAGCCCCAGCATTTT. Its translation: CAWSQTDQPQHF.

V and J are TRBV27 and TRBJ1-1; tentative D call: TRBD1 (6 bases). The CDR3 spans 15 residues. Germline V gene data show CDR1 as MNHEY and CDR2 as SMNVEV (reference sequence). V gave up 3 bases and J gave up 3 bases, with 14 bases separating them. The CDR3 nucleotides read TGTGCCAGCAGTTTCTCGTGGGGGGGCGACACTGAAGCTTTCTTT. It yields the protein CASSFSWGGDTEAFF.

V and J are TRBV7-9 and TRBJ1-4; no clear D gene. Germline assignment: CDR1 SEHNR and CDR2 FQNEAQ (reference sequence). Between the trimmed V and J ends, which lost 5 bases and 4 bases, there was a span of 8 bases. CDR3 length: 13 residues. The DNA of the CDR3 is TGTGCCAGCAGCCCCCCGGGTAATGAAAAACTGTTTTTT. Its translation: CASSPPGNEKLFF.